These 4 T cell receptor beta chains share one sample of origin, sequenced in a study of shared clonotypes between healthy human individuals. TCRdb's table, derived via immunoSEQ multiplex PCR, lists solely in-frame clones and lacks some. The table lists millions of clones, 93% of them singletons, with under 0.45% in the top ten. Sample: naive CD4+ T cells from PBMCs. Subset in this sample: CD45RA+ positively selected. The receptors derive from a young man in good health. Some clones in this sample may be carry-over from other donors' samples.

V gene TRBV28 combines with J gene TRBJ2-2, with D perhaps assigned TRBD1 or TRBD2 (6 bases each). The CDR3 is 18 amino acids. Trimming cost V 5 bases and J 6 bases, with 25 bases left between them. Germline lookup yields CDR1 MDHEN and CDR2 SYDVKM. The CDR3 coding sequence is TGTGCCAGCAGTCCAGCCCCCGGGGGCGAATATACCTCCGGGGAGCTGTTTTTT. Its protein is CASSPAPGGEYTSGELFF.

About this clone itself: Other DNA sequences of this sample code for an identical CDR3. CDR3 in DNA: TGTGCCAGCAGTTCAGGGACCGGGGAGCTGTTTTTT. This encodes CASSSGTGELFF. This chain links TRBV11-3 with TRBJ2-2, with D possibly TRBD1 on 5 matching bases. V was shortened by 6 bases and J by 5 bases, with 7 bases between the two germline ends. CDR1 and CDR2 (germline): SGHNT, YENEEA. CDR3 size: 12 residues.

This rearrangement joins TRBV9 to TRBJ2-1; 14 nucleotides line up with TRBD2. The germline V gene encodes CDR1 SGDLS and CDR2 YYNGEE. CDR3 length equals 14 residues. V shed 0 bases and J 15 bases; nucleotides not matched to a gene: 5. The CDR3, as DNA: TGTGCCAGCAGCGTAGAGGGACTAGCGGGAGAGGCGTTCTTC. Translation gives CASSVEGLAGEAFF.

This chain joins TRBV14 and TRBJ2-1; 11 bases match TRBD2. V shed 0 bases and J 7 bases; nucleotides not matched to a gene: 14. This CDR3 comprises 19 residues. The V gene's germline CDR1 is SGHDN and CDR2 FVKESK. The CDR3, as DNA: TGTGCCAGCAGCCAAGACCTTTTGGTAGCTAGCGGGAGGAGAAATGAGCAGTTCTTC. Its protein is CASSQDLLVASGRRNEQFF.